This TCR beta chain was observed in a study of T cell changes during pregnancy in multiple sclerosis. CDR3 length: 15 amino acids. The V gene lost 6 bases and the J gene lost 1 base, with 15 bases spanning the gap. Per germline, CDR1 MNHEY and CDR2 SVGAGI. The repertoire was sequenced with immunoSEQ multiplex PCR; TCRdb's copy has only in-frame clones and lacks some. The table includes 100,000 or so clones, 80% to 95% detected once. This material consisted of peripheral blood, taken after pregnancy. The clonotype was recovered from a female donor with multiple sclerosis, enrolled in a pregnancy study. The V gene is TRBV6-5, the J gene TRBJ1-1; TRBD1 is a possible D gene (5 bases). The CDR3 is CASSLHGGPNTEAFF. CDR3 coding DNA: TGTGCCAGCAGCCTCCACGGGGGACCGAACACTGAAGCTTTCTTT.